Below are 15 T cell receptor beta chains sequenced from a single sample in a study of blood T cell repertoires in COVID-19. TCRdb's copy holds only in-frame clones and misses some; the assay was immunoSEQ multiplex PCR. This sample has about 400,000 clones, with roughly 90% found just once. The material sequenced was PBMCs or T cells enriched from blood (not recorded which). Source of these receptors: a woman aged 25 to 39 who had recovered from COVID-19.

With regard to this clone: Other DNA sequences in the same sample also yield this CDR3. V usage is TRBV18 and J usage is TRBJ1-2; TRBD1 is a possible D gene (5 bases). This CDR3 contains 13 residues. Germline V gene data show CDR1 as KGHSH and CDR2 as LQKENI. Trimming shortened V by 6 bases and J by 3 bases, and 11 bases separated the two germline ends. The CDR3 nucleotides read TGTGCCAGCTCCCCCGACAGAGACTATGGCTACACCTTC. It translates to CASSPDRDYGYTF.

The V call is TRBV25-1, the J call TRBJ1-6; possibly TRBD1 for D (5 bases). Germline V gene sequence: CDR1 MGHDK, CDR2 SYGVNS. The CDR3 sequence is 15 residues long. V was pared by 4 bases and J by 10 bases, with 17 bases between. The CDR3 nucleotides are TGTGCCAGCAGTGGGGGACTGGATTTGTGGTCACCCCTCCACTTT. Protein sequence: CASSGGLDLWSPLHF.

The chain recombines TRBV7-2 with TRBJ2-7; 7 bases align to TRBD1. In germline, CDR1 is SGHTA, CDR2 FQGNSA. With 5 bases clipped from V and 5 bases from J, the junction kept 12 bases outside the gene matches. CDR3 length equals 15 residues. The CDR3 here is CASSDEPGQPDEQYF. The CDR3 bases are TGTGCCAGCAGCGACGAGCCGGGACAGCCAGACGAGCAGTACTTC.

The rearrangement uses TRBV19 and TRBJ1-4, with TRBD1 identical over 9 bases. From germline, CDR1 is LNHDA and CDR2 SQIVND (reference sequence). V lost 9 bases, J lost 8 bases, and 10 bases stayed unmatched. The CDR3 sequence is 14 residues long. CDR3 in amino acids: CARKQRDRVEKLFF. In DNA, the CDR3 is TGTGCCAGGAAGCAGAGGGACAGGGTGGAAAAACTGTTTTTT.

The gene calls are TRBV30 and TRBJ1-2, with TRBD1 matching 9 bases. Germline V gene data show CDR1 as GTSNPN and CDR2 as SVGIG (reference sequence). Trimming took 4 bases from V and 5 from J; bases not matched to a gene: 2. The CDR3 contains 12 residues. The DNA of the CDR3 is TGTGCCTGGAAACAGGGGGCATATGGCTACACCTTC. Its translation is CAWKQGAYGYTF.

The chain carries TRBV3-1 (or the pseudogene TRBV3-2) and TRBJ2-4, with TRBD2 as a possible D gene (5 bases). Trimming took 4 bases from V and 6 from J, leaving 16 bases between them. This CDR3 contains 15 residues. Germline CDR1 LGHDT, CDR2 YNNKEL (reference sequence). CDR3 protein: CASSRESAGPNIQYF. The CDR3 DNA sequence: TGTGCCAGCAGCCGGGAGTCGGCAGGACCAAACATTCAGTACTTC.

This rearrangement joins TRBV24-1 to TRBJ2-2; 9 bases are shared with TRBD2. J gave up 5 bases and V 2 bases, and 5 bases lay outside the gene matches. CDR3 length: 16 residues. The germline V gene encodes CDR1 KGHDR and CDR2 SFDVKD. The CDR3 loop reads CATSDSLAGPTGELFF. The CDR3 nucleotides are TGTGCCACCAGTGATTCGCTAGCGGGACCGACCGGGGAGCTGTTTTTT.

This chain uses TRBV30 with TRBJ1-6; 7 bases are a match to TRBD1. The V gene end was trimmed by 4 bases and the J gene end by 7 bases; junction bases not matched to a gene: 4. CDR3 size: 13 residues. The germline CDR1 and CDR2 sequences are GTSNPN and SVGIG (reference sequence). In nucleotides, the CDR3 is TGTGCCTGGACGGACAGGCAGAATTCACCCCTCCACTTT. Its translation: CAWTDRQNSPLHF.

This sequence joins TRBV9 and TRBJ2-1; TRBD2 might be the D (6 bases). V gave up 6 bases and J gave up 6 bases, with 16 bases separating them. This CDR3 is 14 amino acids long. Germline assignment: CDR1 SGDLS and CDR2 YYNGEE. CDR3 in amino acids: CASTRSSGSNEQFF. The CDR3 bases are TGTGCCAGCACGAGGAGTAGCGGCTCCAATGAGCAGTTCTTC. The whole variable domain, filled in from reference TRBV9 and TRBJ2-1, reads DSGVTQTPKHLITATGQRVTLRCSPRSGDLSVYWYQQSLDQGLQFLIQYYNGEERAKGNILERFSAQQFPDLHSELNLSSLELGDSALYFCASTRSSGSNEQFFGPGTRLTVL.

Points on this clone: This may be a read error: a much more frequent sequence differs by one nucleotide. This specimen includes other DNA sequences encoding the same CDR3. J is TRBJ1-5 and V is TRBV30; no definite D call. Germline CDR1 GTSNPN, CDR2 SVGIG (reference sequence). The V end lost 2 bases, the J end lost 0 bases, and 5 bases lay between the germline ends. CDR3 size: 13 residues. CDR3 sequence (DNA): TGTGCCTGGAGTACAGATAGCAATCAGCCCCAGCATTTT. Amino acids: CAWSTDSNQPQHF.

V usage is TRBV5-1 and J usage is TRBJ1-5; D is ambiguous. Per germline, CDR1 SGHRS and CDR2 YFSETQ. This CDR3 spans 15 amino acids. Trimming took 4 bases from V and 6 from J, leaving 17 bases between them. The DNA for the CDR3 is TGCGCCAGCAGCCAACAGCCAGATAATGTTCAGCCCCAGCATTTT. It codes for CASSQQPDNVQPQHF.

The gene calls are TRBV11-2 and TRBJ2-3; 9 bases map to TRBD1. Germline CDR1 SGHAT, CDR2 FQNNGV. The J segment lost 6 bases and the V segment lost 5 bases, leaving 3 bases of the junction unmatched. This CDR3 is built from 13 residues. The CDR3 is CASSADRGDTQYF. The CDR3 coding sequence is TGTGCCAGCAGCGCAGACAGGGGGGATACGCAGTATTTT.

The genes are TRBV9 and TRBJ2-3; TRBD2 matches at 13 bases. J lost 5 bases, V lost 5 bases, and 5 bases had no gene match. Looked up from germline, CDR1 is SGDLS and CDR2 is YYNGEE. The CDR3 contains 15 residues. CDR3 DNA: TGTGCCAGCAGTACCGGGACTAGCGGGAAAGATACGCAGTATTTT. It specifies CASSTGTSGKDTQYF.

The chain recombines TRBV29-1 with TRBJ1-2, with 9 bases lining up with TRBD1. The CDR3 spans 16 residues. V was clipped by 7 bases and J by 4 bases; unmatched bases: 16. Germline V gives CDR1 SQVTM, CDR2 ANQGSEA. The CDR3 protein is CSDRPGGTGKSYGYTF. Here the CDR3 DNA reads TGCAGCGACAGGCCCGGTGGGACAGGGAAGAGCTATGGCTACACCTTC.

To note about this clone: Other DNA variants within this sample encode the same CDR3. The chain couples TRBV9 to TRBJ2-5; 14 nucleotides match TRBD2. Germline V CDR1 and CDR2: SGDLS, YYNGEE. This CDR3 has 16 amino acids. The ends lost 0 bases at V and 4 bases at J; junction bases unmatched: 2. The chain's CDR3 is CASSVEGLAGVETQYF. The CDR3 DNA is TGTGCCAGCAGCGTAGAGGGACTAGCGGGAGTAGAGACCCAGTACTTC.